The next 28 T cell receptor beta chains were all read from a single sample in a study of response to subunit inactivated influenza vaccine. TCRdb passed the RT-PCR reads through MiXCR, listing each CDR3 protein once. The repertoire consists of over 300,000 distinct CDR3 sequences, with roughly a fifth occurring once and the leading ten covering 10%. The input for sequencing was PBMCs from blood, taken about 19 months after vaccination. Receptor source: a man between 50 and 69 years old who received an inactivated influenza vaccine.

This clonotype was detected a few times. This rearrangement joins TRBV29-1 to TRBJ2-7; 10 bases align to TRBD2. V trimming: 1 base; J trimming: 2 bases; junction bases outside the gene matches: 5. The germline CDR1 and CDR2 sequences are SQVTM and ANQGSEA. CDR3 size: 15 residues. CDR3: CSVEGTSGRAYEQYF. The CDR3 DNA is TGCAGCGTTGAAGGGACTAGCGGCCGCGCCTACGAGCAGTACTTC.

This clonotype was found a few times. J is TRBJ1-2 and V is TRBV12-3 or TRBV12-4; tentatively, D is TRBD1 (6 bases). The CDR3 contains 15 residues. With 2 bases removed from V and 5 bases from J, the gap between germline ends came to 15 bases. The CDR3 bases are TGTGCCAGCAGTTTAAAGGCCACAGGGTTGTATGGCTACACCTTC. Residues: CASSLKATGLYGYTF.

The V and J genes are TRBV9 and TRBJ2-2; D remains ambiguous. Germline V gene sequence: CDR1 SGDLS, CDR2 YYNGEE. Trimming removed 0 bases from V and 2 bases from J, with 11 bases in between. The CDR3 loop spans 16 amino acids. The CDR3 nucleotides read TGTGCCAGCAGCGTAGCCGGCCTACAAAACACCGGGGAGCTGTTTTTT. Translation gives CASSVAGLQNTGELFF.

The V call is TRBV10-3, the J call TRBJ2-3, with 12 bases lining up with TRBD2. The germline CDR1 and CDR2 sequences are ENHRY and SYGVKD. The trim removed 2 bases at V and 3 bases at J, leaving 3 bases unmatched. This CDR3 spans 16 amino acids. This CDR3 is CAISELAGGPTDTQYF. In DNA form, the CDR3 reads TGTGCCATCAGTGAGCTAGCGGGAGGGCCGACAGATACGCAGTATTTT.

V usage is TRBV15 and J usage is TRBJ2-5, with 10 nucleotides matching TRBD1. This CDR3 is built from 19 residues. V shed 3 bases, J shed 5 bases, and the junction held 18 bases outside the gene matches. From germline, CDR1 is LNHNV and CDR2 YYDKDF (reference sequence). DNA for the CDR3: TGTGCCACCAGCAGTGAACAATACTCAGGACAGGGGGGGAAGGAGACCCAGTACTTC. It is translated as CATSSEQYSGQGGKETQYF.

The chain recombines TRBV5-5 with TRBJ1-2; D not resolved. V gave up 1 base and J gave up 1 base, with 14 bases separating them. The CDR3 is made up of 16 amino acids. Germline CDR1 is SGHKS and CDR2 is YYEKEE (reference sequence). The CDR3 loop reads CASSLSWQILNYGYTF. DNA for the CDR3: TGTGCCAGCAGCTTGAGTTGGCAGATCCTTAACTATGGCTACACCTTC.

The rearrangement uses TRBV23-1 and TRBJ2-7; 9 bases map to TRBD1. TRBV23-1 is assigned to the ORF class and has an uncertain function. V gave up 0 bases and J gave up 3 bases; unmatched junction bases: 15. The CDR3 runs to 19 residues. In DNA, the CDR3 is TGCGCCAGCAGTCAATCGTGGACAGGGGACCGACTAGACCTCTACGAGCAGTACTTC. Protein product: CASSQSWTGDRLDLYEQYF.

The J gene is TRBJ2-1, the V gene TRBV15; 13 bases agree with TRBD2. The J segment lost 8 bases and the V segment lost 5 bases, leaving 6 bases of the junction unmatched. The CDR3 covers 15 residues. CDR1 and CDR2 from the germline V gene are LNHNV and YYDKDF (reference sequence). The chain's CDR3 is CATSEPGLAGYEQFF. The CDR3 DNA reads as TGTGCCACCAGCGAACCGGGACTAGCGGGATATGAGCAGTTCTTC.

The CDR3 here is CSAGTGTTDTQYF. The CDR3 bases are TGCAGTGCCGGGACAGGCACCACAGATACGCAGTATTTT. The chain joins TRBV20-1 to TRBJ2-3, with 8 bases lining up with TRBD1. This CDR3 has 13 residues. Germline CDR1 reads DFQATT; CDR2 reads SNEGSKA (reference sequence). Trimming cost V 6 bases and J 2 bases; bases outside gene matches: 4.

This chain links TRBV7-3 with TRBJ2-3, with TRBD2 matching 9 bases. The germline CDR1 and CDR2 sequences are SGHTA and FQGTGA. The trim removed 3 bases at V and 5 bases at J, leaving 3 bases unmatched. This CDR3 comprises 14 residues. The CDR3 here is CASSFVAGVDTQYF. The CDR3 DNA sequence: TGTGCCAGCAGCTTCGTAGCGGGAGTAGATACGCAGTATTTT.

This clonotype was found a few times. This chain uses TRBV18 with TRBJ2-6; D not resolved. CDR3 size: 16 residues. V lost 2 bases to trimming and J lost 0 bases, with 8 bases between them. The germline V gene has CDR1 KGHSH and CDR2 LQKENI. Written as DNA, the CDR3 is TGTGCCAGCTCACCAAACATTGACTCTGGGGCCAACGTCCTGACTTTC. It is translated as CASSPNIDSGANVLTF.

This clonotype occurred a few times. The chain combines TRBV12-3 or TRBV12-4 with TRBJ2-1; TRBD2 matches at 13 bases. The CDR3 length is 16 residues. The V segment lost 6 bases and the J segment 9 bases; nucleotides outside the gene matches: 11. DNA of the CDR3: TGTGCCAGCAGCCCTGGACTAGCGGGAGTGCGGGGTGAGCAGTTCTTC. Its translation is CASSPGLAGVRGEQFF.

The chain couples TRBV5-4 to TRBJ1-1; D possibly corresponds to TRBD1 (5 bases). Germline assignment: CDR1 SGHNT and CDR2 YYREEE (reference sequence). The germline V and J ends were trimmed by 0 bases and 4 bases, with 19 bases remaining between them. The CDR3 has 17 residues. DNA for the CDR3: TGTGCCAGCAGCTTGGTGCCAGGGATGGGCTCAGTCACTGAAGCTTTCTTT. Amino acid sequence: CASSLVPGMGSVTEAFF.

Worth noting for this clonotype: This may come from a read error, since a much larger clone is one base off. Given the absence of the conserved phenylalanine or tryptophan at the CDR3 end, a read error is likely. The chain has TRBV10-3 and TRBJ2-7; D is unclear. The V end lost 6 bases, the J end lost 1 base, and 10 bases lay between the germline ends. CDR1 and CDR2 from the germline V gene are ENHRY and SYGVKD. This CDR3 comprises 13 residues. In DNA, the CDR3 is TGTGCCATCAGACCGACCGAGTCCTACGAGCAGTACCTC. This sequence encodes CAIRPTESYEQYL.

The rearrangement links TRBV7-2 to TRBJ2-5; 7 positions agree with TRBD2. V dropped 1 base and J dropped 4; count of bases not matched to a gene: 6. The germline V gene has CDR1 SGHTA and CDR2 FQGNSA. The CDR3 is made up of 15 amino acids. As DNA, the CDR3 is TGTGCCAGCAGCTTAGGGGTTACGGGGGGAGAGACCCAGTACTTC. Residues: CASSLGVTGGETQYF.

The CDR3 loop reads CASSSGQATYEQYF. The CDR3 nucleotides read TGCGCCAGCAGCTCCGGGCAGGCGACCTACGAGCAGTACTTC. V gene TRBV5-1 combines with J gene TRBJ2-7; D not certain. Trimming removed 3 bases from V and 2 bases from J, with 12 bases in between. The CDR3 consists of 14 residues. The V gene's germline CDR1 is SGHRS and CDR2 YFSETQ.

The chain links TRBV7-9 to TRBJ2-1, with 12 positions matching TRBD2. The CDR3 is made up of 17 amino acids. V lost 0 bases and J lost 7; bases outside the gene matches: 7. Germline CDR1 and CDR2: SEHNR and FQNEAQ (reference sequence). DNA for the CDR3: TGTGCCAGCAGCTTAGCGAAGTCACTAGCGGGAGGTAATGAGCAGTTCTTC. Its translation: CASSLAKSLAGGNEQFF. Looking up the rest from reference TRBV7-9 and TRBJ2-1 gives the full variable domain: DTGVSQNPRHKITKRGQNVTFRCDPISEHNRLYWYRQTLGQGPEFLTYFQNEAQLEKSRLLSDRFSAERPKGSFSTLEIQRTEQGDSAMYLCASSLAKSLAGGNEQFFGPGTRLTVL.

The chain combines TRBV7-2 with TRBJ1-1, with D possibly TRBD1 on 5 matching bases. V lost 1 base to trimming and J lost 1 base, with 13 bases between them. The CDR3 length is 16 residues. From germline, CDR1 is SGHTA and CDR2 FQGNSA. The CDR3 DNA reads TGTGCCAGCAGCTTAGTCCCAGGGACGGGGAACACTGAAGCTTTCTTT. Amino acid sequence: CASSLVPGTGNTEAFF.

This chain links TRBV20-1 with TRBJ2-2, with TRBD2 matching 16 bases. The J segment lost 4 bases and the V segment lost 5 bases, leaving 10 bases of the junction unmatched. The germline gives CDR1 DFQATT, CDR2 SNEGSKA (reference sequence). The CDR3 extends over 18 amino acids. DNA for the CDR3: TGCAGTGCTGCAGGGACTAGCGGGAGGGCCATAGGCACCGGGGAGCTGTTTTTT. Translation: CSAAGTSGRAIGTGELFF.

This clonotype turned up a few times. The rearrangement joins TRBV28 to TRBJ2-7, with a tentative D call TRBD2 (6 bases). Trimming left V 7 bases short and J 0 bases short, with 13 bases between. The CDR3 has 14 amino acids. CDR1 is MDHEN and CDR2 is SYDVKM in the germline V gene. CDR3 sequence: CASTLGGNSYEQYF. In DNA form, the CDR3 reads TGTGCCAGCACCCTCGGGGGAAACTCCTACGAGCAGTACTTC.

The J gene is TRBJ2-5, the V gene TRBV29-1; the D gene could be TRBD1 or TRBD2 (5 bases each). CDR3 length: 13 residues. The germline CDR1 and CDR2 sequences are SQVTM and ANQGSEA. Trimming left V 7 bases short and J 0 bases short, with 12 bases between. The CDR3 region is CSGHRGYQETQYF. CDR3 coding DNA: TGCAGCGGGCACCGGGGCTACCAAGAGACCCAGTACTTC.

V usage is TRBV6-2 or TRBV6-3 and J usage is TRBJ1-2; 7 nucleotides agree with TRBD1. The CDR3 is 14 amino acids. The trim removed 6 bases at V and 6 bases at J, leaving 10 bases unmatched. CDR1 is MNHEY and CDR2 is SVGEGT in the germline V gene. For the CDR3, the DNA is TGTGCCAGCAGAACCTGGGCAGGGGGGCATGGCTACACCTTC. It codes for CASRTWAGGHGYTF.

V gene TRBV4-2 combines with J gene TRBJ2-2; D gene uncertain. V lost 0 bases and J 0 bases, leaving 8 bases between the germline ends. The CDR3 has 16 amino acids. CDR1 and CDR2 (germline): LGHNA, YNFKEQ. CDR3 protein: CASSQESASNTGELFF. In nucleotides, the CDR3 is TGTGCCAGCAGCCAAGAATCGGCTTCGAACACCGGGGAGCTGTTTTTT.

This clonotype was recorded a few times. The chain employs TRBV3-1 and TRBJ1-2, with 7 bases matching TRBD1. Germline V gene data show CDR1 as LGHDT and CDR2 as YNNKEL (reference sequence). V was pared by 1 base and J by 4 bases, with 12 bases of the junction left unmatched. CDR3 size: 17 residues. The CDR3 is CASSQVYPTGAGYGYTF. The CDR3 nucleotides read TGTGCCAGCAGCCAAGTTTACCCAACAGGGGCCGGCTATGGCTACACCTTC. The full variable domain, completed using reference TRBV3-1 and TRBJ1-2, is DTAVSQTPKYLVTQMGNDKSIKCEQNLGHDTMYWYKQDSKKFLKIMFSYNNKELIINETVPNRFSPKSPDKAHLNLHINSLELGDSAVYFCASSQVYPTGAGYGYTFGSGTRLTVV.

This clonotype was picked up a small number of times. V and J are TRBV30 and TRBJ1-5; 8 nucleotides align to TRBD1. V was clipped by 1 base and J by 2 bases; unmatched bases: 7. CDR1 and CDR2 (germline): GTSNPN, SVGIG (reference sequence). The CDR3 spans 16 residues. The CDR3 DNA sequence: TGTGCCTGGAGTGCCCAACCGGGACAGGGCAATCAGCCCCAGCATTTT. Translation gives CAWSAQPGQGNQPQHF.

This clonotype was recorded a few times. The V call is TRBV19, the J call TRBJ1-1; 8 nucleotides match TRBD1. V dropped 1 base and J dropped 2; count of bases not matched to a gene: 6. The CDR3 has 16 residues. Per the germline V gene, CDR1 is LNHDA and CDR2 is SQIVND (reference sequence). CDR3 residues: CASSIVAQGANTEAFF. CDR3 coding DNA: TGTGCCAGTAGTATAGTGGCCCAGGGGGCCAACACTGAAGCTTTCTTT.

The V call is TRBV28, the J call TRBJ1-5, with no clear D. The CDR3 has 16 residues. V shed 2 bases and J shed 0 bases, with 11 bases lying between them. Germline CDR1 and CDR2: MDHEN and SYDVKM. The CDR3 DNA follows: TGTGCCAGCAGTTTACAGGAGGGCAGTAGCAATCAGCCCCAGCATTTT. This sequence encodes CASSLQEGSSNQPQHF.

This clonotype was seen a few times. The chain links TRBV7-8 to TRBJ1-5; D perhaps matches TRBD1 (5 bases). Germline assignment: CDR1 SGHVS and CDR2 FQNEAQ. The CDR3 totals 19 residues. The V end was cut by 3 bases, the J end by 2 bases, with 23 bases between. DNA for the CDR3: TGTGCCAGCAGCTTCTCCAAAGACAGAAGGGAACCTGGCAATCAGCCCCAGCATTTT. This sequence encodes CASSFSKDRREPGNQPQHF.